The source of this T cell receptor (beta chain) is a study of human T cells and chemical hapten exposure (dated by TCRdb to the early 2020s). In terms of the full investigation: For sensitization, 2% DPC in acetone was applied to a roughly 2 cm by roughly 2 cm area of upper inner arm skin. Throughout the roughly 25-week study period, patients were also given weekly therapeutic DPC doses on the scalp. Patch testing was performed on the upper back with Finn chambers containing 0.01% DPC, and the patch tests were scored after 6 days according to International Contact Dermatitis Research Group standards. Alopecia areata with under or over 50% scalp involvement, alopecia totalis and alopecia universalis were represented in the patient cohort, which was mostly female. Libraries were pooled for sequencing, and variation in per-sample TCR yields was attributed mainly to small differences in library volumes within the pool. Peripheral blood TCR repertoire changes were tracked in vivo in alopecia patients during primary and secondary sensitization to the hapten diphenylcyclopropenone (DPC). Blood samples were taken from patients before sensitization (week 0) and then at 2, 6 and about 24 weeks after DPC sensitization. For TCR sequencing, blood came from 25 to 30 alopecia patients at anywhere from one to four time points (pre-sensitization, 2, 6 and 24 weeks).

Overall study results and their limits: All patients had alopecia, a presumed autoimmune disease, so their immune response might differ from that of healthy individuals. Patch test score was positively correlated with the number of PT1 expanded TCRs, with significance at thresholds 8, 16 and 32 but not at 4. Repeated subsampling changed both the strength of the expansion versus patch-test correlation and the threshold at which that correlation became significant. Significantly more large CDR3 similarity clusters were formed by expanded TCRs than by pre-sensitization or healthy control sets, consistent with antigen-driven responses. DPC sensitization did not change the number of TCRs with a frequency above 1 in 1000, and there was no evidence of changes in global repertoire structure.

Compared with germline, V lacks 3 bases and J lacks 1 base; bases without a gene match: 4. As encoded in the germline V gene, CDR1 is MNHNS while CDR2 is SASEGT. The CDR3 has 16 amino acids, counting the end cysteine and phenylalanine. This entry keeps only the CDR3 DNA: 48 bases, framed from base 1. This clonotype was seen ten or more times. Its recognized antigen is unknown. Base qualities are not provided; no much larger clone lies one nucleotide away. The protocol used for the library was RACE. Sequencer: NextSeq 500. During library preparation, unique molecular identifiers were attached to individual cDNA molecules so that TCRs could be counted quantitatively and reproducibly. Each blood RNA sample was used to sequence both TCR alpha and TCR beta chains. In the authors' own workflow: A median of roughly 100,000 TCRs per sample was observed, with a range of about 20,000 to 690,600. V, J and CDR3 annotation of the TCR reads was performed with the Decombinator software suite. For the PS versus PT1 abundance plots, all samples were subsampled to the same number of TCRs (28,000). TCRs were defined as expanded if absent before sensitization and observed at least eight times at the 2-week time point. TCRdb applied fastp at Q25 and MiXCR to the public reads, then kept only in-frame beta chains. Every CDR3 protein is listed once, alongside the most common genes and DNA of its rows. TCRdb assigned the V and J calls; the authors' analysis was not used. This sample has some 49,000 distinct CDR3 sequences in its table, and around 9.3% of those were observed once. The ten largest clones add up to roughly 4% of the sample.

This specimen's time point label, per the study, means: patch test 1, 2 weeks after DPC sensitization. Read against the paper, the sample's treatment or condition label means: therapeutic diphenylcyclopropenone sensitization with weekly scalp DPC. Blood at each patch-test visit was drawn before the patch test was applied. Patients were eligible if aged 18 to 70, diagnosed with alopecia and judged suitable for DPC therapy, and pregnant patients were excluded. Total RNA was extracted from unfractionated whole blood collected in Tempus Blood RNA tubes. This receptor was obtained from a woman between 50 and 59 years old with alopecia areata. Some clones in this sample may be carry-over from other donors' samples. The sequenced sample was whole blood, obtained in connection with sensitization to the hapten diphenylcyclopropenone (DPC). The V and J genes are TRBV6-1 and TRBJ2-5, and TRBD2 aligns with 11 junction nucleotides. The sequenced DNA is TGTGCCAGCAGTGAGCTAGCGGGAGGTCCCCAAGAGACCCAGTACTTC. Protein translation: CASSELAGGPQETQYF.